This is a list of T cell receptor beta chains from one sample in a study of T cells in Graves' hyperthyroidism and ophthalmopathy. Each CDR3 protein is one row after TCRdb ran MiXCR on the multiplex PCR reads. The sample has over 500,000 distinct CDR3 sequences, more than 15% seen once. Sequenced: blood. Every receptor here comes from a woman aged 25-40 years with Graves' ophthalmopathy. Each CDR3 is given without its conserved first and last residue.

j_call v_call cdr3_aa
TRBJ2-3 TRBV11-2 ASSRLWGQGIDTQY
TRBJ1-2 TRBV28 ASLHTLPRGGSGYT
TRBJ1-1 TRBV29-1 SVERGGSDSGVSYTEAF
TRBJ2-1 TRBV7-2 DSSAQREQNEQF
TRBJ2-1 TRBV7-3 ASSPSEGVHEQF
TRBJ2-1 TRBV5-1 ASGTGGTYNEQF
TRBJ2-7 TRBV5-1 ASSLGQRETYEQY
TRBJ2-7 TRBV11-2 ASSFPGADEQY
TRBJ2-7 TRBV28 ASRSVAGTRDEQY
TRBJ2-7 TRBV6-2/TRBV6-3 ASSMDRTSSYEQY
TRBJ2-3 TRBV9 ASSVTLSTDTQY
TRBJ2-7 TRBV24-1 ATSDKTGTSSYEQY
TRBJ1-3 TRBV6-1 ASGGPGNTIY
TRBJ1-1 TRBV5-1 ASSFLTGSEAF
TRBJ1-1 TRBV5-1 ASSLDKNTEAF
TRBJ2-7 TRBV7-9 ASSPIGTVDIGEQY
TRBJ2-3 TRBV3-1 ASSLGGGQFSTDTQY
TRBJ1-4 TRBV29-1 SVETWAKLF
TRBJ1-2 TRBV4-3 ASSSGQRRLYT
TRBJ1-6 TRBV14 ASSQDRGAPLH
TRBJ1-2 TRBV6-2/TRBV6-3 ASSTTPRQGNYGYT
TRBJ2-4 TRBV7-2 ASSLRPERDIQY
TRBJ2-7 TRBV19 ASSLPSGRGQVVYEQY
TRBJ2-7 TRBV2 ASSEDLLRTPLYEQY
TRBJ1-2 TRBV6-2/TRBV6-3 ASSYDRVDGYT
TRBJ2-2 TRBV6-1 ASSGDRGWEYTGELF
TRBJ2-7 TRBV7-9 ASSPANYGSYEQY
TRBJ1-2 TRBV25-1 ASSEFDSPHGYT
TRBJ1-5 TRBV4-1 ASSQPGAGQPQH
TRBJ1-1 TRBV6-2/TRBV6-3 ACTAGLHFAEAF
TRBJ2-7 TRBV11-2 ASSSAGQGVSYEQY
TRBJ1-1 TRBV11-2 ASSLLRGGNTEAF
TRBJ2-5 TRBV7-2 ASSLLSGIRETQY
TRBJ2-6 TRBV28 ASRVGANVLT
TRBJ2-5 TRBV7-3 ASAPGDQETQY
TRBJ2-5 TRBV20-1 SARDMWGRWGVETQY
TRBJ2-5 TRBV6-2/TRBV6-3 ASSFFSGSETQY
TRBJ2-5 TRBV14 ASSQKAAGETQY